The text below deals with one TCR beta chain. The entry originates in a study of cytomegalovirus exposure and HLA in healthy donors. The PCR used 60 Vbeta and 13 Jbeta primers. Original handling: Later reanalysis found tens of millions of unique TCR beta chains, about 11 million of them shared. Measured with immunoSEQ multiplex PCR; TCRdb has only the in-frame clones, and not every one. Clone size and the V and J calls come from that table; the DNA yielded D and trimming. The sample has about 150,000 clones, roughly three quarters seen once. The CDR3 loop spans 16 amino acids. The germline CDR1 and CDR2 sequences are MDHEN and SYDVKM. V was pared by 8 bases and J by 6 bases, with 23 bases between.

This TCR was sampled from a male donor in good health and CMV-seronegative. The chain carries TRBV28 and TRBJ2-4; D possibly corresponds to TRBD1 (8 bases). Sequencing used PBMCs. The CDR3 sequence: CASGLGVTGEGNIQYF. The CDR3 DNA reads as TGTGCCAGCGGCCTGGGGGTGACAGGGGAGGGAAACATTCAGTACTTC.